These 17 T cell receptor beta chains were all obtained from the same sample, sequenced in a study of blood T cell repertoires in COVID-19. Only in-frame clones appear in the TCRdb table, and some are missing; sequencing was by immunoSEQ multiplex PCR. The data hold a few hundred thousand clones, with around 90% observed a single time. The sample was peripheral blood. These receptors all stem from a woman between 40 and 55 years old who had recovered from COVID-19.

The CDR3 region has the DNA TGCGCCAGCAGCTTGCAGGGGGCAGGGGAGACCCAGTACTTC. Translating it yields CASSLQGAGETQYF. The V and J genes are TRBV5-1 and TRBJ2-5, with 8 bases that match TRBD1. CDR3 size: 14 residues. Germline V gene sequence: CDR1 SGHRS, CDR2 YFSETQ. Trimming cost V 1 base and J 5 bases; bases outside gene matches: 4. Full variable domain (outside the CDR3, taken from reference TRBV5-1 and TRBJ2-5): KAGVTQTPRYLIKTRGQQVTLSCSPISGHRSVSWYQQTPGQGLQFLFEYFSETQRNKGNFPGRFSGRQFSNSRSEMNVSTLELGDSALYLCASSLQGAGETQYFGPGTRLLVL.

This sequence joins TRBV19 and TRBJ2-1, with 9 bases aligning to TRBD2. The CDR3 has 13 amino acids. Trimming cost V 6 bases and J 9 bases; bases outside gene matches: 6. Germline V gene data show CDR1 as LNHDA and CDR2 as SQIVND (reference sequence). CDR3 region: CASRRGGALEQFF. The CDR3 nucleotides are TGTGCCAGTAGGCGGGGGGGAGCACTTGAGCAGTTCTTC.

The CDR3, as DNA: TGTGCCAGCAGCGCAAGCGCCGGGACTACTGGCTATGGCTACACCTTC. It yields the protein CASSASAGTTGYGYTF. V and J are TRBV5-4 and TRBJ1-2; maybe TRBD1 (5 bases). Looked up from germline, CDR1 is SGHNT and CDR2 is YYREEE (reference sequence). The CDR3 runs 16 residues. Deletions cut 4 bases from V and 4 bases from J, with 20 bases between.

This chain uses TRBV7-9 with TRBJ2-2; perhaps TRBD2 as D (5 bases). Germline-derived CDR1 and CDR2 are SEHNR and FQNEAQ (reference sequence). V was cut by 1 base and J by 6 bases, with 18 bases left in between. The CDR3 covers 17 residues. The CDR3 DNA is TGTGCCAGCAGCTTAGGGGTGGATGGGGAGTCGTCCGGGGAGCTGTTTTTT. Protein sequence: CASSLGVDGESSGELFF.

This clone has a handful of counts. The rearrangement links TRBV7-8 to TRBJ2-1; TRBD2 is a possible D gene (6 bases). Germline CDR1 and CDR2: SGHVS and FQNEAQ. Trimming left V 5 bases short and J 11 bases short, with 10 bases between. CDR3 size: 11 residues. CDR3: CASSLDYQQFF. DNA of the CDR3: TGTGCCAGCAGCCTGGACTACCAGCAGTTCTTC.

The chain employs TRBV27 and TRBJ2-1; maybe TRBD2 (6 bases). V dropped 5 bases and J dropped 2 bases, with 16 bases sitting between them. Germline-derived CDR1 and CDR2 are MNHEY and SMNVEV (reference sequence). There are 16 residues in the CDR3. This chain's CDR3 is CASSLYFSGAYNEQFF. The DNA for the CDR3 is TGTGCCAGCAGTCTCTATTTTAGCGGAGCCTACAATGAGCAGTTCTTC.

The chain couples TRBV19 to TRBJ2-1; D possibly corresponds to TRBD2 (5 bases). Between the trimmed V and J ends, which lost 5 bases and 0 bases, there was a span of 8 bases. The germline gives CDR1 LNHDA, CDR2 SQIVND (reference sequence). The CDR3 is 14 amino acids. The CDR3 DNA follows: TGTGCCAGTAGTGGGGAGAGCTCCTACAATGAGCAGTTCTTC. Protein: CASSGESSYNEQFF.

This chain joins TRBV5-5 and TRBJ2-5; TRBD2 matches 8 bases. The germline V gene has CDR1 SGHKS and CDR2 YYEKEE (reference sequence). V was clipped by 3 bases and J by 5 bases; unmatched bases: 12. The CDR3 extends over 16 amino acids. The CDR3 is CASSSDGRGRLETQYF. As DNA, the CDR3 is TGTGCCAGCAGCTCGGACGGGAGGGGGAGATTGGAGACCCAGTACTTC.

This chain connects TRBV5-1 to TRBJ2-1; D is uncertain. The germline CDR1 and CDR2 sequences are SGHRS and YFSETQ. The length of the CDR3 is 15 residues. The ends were cut back, 3 bases at V and 6 bases at J, with 16 bases in the middle. The CDR3 nucleotides are TGCGCCAGCAGCTCCACTTTAGCTCCCTCCAATGAGCAGTTCTTC. Its protein product is CASSSTLAPSNEQFF.

The V gene is TRBV5-1, the J gene TRBJ2-3, with TRBD2 identical over 7 bases. The CDR3 is 14 residues long. CDR1 SGHRS and CDR2 YFSETQ come from the germline V gene. Unmatched junction bases numbered 10, after V lost 6 bases and J lost 6 bases. This chain's CDR3 is CASNLNGGGDTQYF. In DNA form, the CDR3 reads TGCGCCAGCAACCTAAACGGGGGAGGGGATACGCAGTATTTT. The whole variable domain, remainder taken from reference TRBV5-1 and TRBJ2-3, is KAGVTQTPRYLIKTRGQQVTLSCSPISGHRSVSWYQQTPGQGLQFLFEYFSETQRNKGNFPGRFSGRQFSNSRSEMNVSTLELGDSALYLCASNLNGGGDTQYFGPGTRLTVL.

As for this clone: The sample contains more than one DNA sequence encoding this CDR3. This chain joins TRBV6-5 and TRBJ2-7; the D gene is possibly TRBD1 (7 bases). CDR1 is MNHEY and CDR2 is SVGAGI in the germline V gene. The CDR3 loop spans 15 amino acids. V was shortened by 0 bases and J by 5 bases, with 14 bases between the two germline ends. The CDR3 is CASSYSGQGGHEQYF. DNA for the CDR3: TGTGCCAGCAGTTACTCGGGCCAGGGGGGACACGAGCAGTACTTC.

This clone occurred a few times. The chain is built from TRBV6-1 and TRBJ1-5, with D uncertain. The germline V gene encodes CDR1 MNHNS and CDR2 SASEGT. Deletions cut 2 bases from V and 2 bases from J, with 13 bases between. The CDR3 totals 16 residues. This CDR3 is CASSELNGMGNQPQHF. In DNA form, the CDR3 reads TGTGCCAGCAGTGAATTAAATGGCATGGGCAATCAGCCCCAGCATTTT.

The chain employs TRBV2 and TRBJ2-7, with 9 bases lining up with TRBD1. Germline V gives CDR1 SNHLY, CDR2 FYNNEI. Trimming at V came to 5 bases and at J to 5 bases, leaving 10 bases not matched to a gene. CDR3 length: 15 amino acids. CDR3 region: CASSISGTGYNEQYF. The CDR3 DNA reads as TGTGCCAGCAGTATCAGCGGGACAGGGTATAACGAGCAGTACTTC.

The chain carries TRBV29-1 and TRBJ2-5; D gene ambiguous. CDR1 SQVTM and CDR2 ANQGSEA come from the germline V gene. The CDR3 is 12 amino acids. Trimming pared 5 bases from V and 1 base from J, leaving 8 bases between. CDR3 residues: CSVRGGQETQYF. In nucleotides, the CDR3 is TGCAGCGTTCGCGGCGGCCAAGAGACCCAGTACTTC.

The chain joins TRBV3-1 (or the pseudogene TRBV3-2) to TRBJ2-4; the D gene is possibly TRBD2 (6 bases). This CDR3 has 16 amino acids. V lost 1 base, J lost 1 base, and 11 bases lay in between. Germline loops: CDR1 LGHDT, CDR2 YNNKEL (reference sequence). The CDR3 nucleotides are TGTGCCAGCAGCCAAGGGATAGCGGCCGCCAAAAACATTCAGTACTTC. It specifies CASSQGIAAAKNIQYF.

This clone was seen a few times. The chain employs TRBV7-2 and TRBJ2-3, with D tentatively TRBD2 (6 bases). The V and J ends lost 5 bases and 2 bases respectively, with 14 bases between them. CDR3 length: 15 amino acids. Germline V gene data show CDR1 as SGHTA and CDR2 as FQGNSA. The CDR3: CASSTRDSSTDTQYF. CDR3 coding DNA: TGTGCCAGCAGCACGCGGGACTCATCCACAGATACGCAGTATTTT.

This chain links TRBV7-9 with TRBJ2-4, with D maybe TRBD1 (6 bases). The germline gives CDR1 SEHNR, CDR2 FQNEAQ (reference sequence). The CDR3 sequence is 15 residues long. V shed 5 bases and J shed 4 bases, with 15 bases lying between them. The CDR3 region is CASSQGTDRKNIQYF. CDR3 nucleotide sequence: TGTGCCAGCAGCCAAGGGACGGACAGAAAAAACATTCAGTACTTC.